This T cell receptor (beta chain) was retrieved from a study of OX40 agonist ivuxolimab in advanced cancers. TCRdb's table, derived via immunoSEQ multiplex PCR, lists solely in-frame clones and lacks some. The sample lists 65,000 to 80,000 clones; roughly nine tenths were seen once. The germline gives CDR1 SNHLY, CDR2 FYNNEI. The CDR3 has 14 amino acids. The ends were cut back, 5 bases at V and 0 bases at J, with 8 bases in the middle. The chain uses TRBV2 and TRBJ1-5; D is uncertain. This material consisted of CD4+ or CD8+ T cells sorted from blood, taken in a trial of the OX40 agonist ivuxolimab. This sequence was found in an adult with an advanced solid tumor such as melanoma, head and neck, liver or kidney cancer. The CDR3 sequence: CASSSRDSNQPQHF. CDR3 nucleotide sequence: TGTGCCAGCAGTAGTAGGGATAGCAATCAGCCCCAGCATTTT.